This T cell receptor beta chain was found in a study of regulatory T cells in long-lasting Graves disease. The time point denotes: newly diagnosed GD, antithyroid drugs for less than 3 months. With RNA extracted from PBMCs as input, the TCR library was made. CDR3-region Arm-PCR and iRepertoire HTBI primers produced the TCR beta libraries. Using its own MiXCR run on the multiplex PCR reads, TCRdb lists one record per CDR3 protein. The sample includes about half a million distinct CDR3 sequences, 12% of them seen just once. The germline V and J ends were trimmed by 2 bases and 6 bases, with 9 bases remaining between them. The CDR3 consists of 13 residues. From germline, CDR1 is MNHEY and CDR2 SVGAGI. These same data were also listed under a study on T cells in Graves' hyperthyroidism and ophthalmopathy.

The V gene is TRBV6-5, the J gene TRBJ2-3, with D possibly being TRBD1 (5 bases). The source was peripheral blood mononuclear cells (PBMCs), collected at new diagnosis, from a patient treated with antithyroid drugs. The TCR was taken from a woman aged 30 to 39 with Graves disease. Here the CDR3 reads CASSYGNRDTQYF. The CDR3 region has the DNA TGTGCCAGCAGTTACGGAAACAGGGATACGCAGTATTTT.